A selection of T cell receptor beta chains follows, all from one sample in a study of blood T cell repertoires in COVID-19. Here immunoSEQ multiplex PCR was the method, and the copy in TCRdb shows in-frame clones only, minus some. The sample consists of 130,000 or so clones, about 80% of them appearing once. The sequencing input was peripheral blood. Receptors were obtained from a man aged 55 to 70 with active or convalescent COVID-19. Both conserved end residues are part of each CDR3. A D gene is named only where the DNA matches it firmly. Clone size is given for some rows only: seen once, a few or many times, or a class if the clone is expanded.

J gene: TRBJ1-5; clone size: .; D gene: .; V gene: TRBV2; CDR3 protein: CASSVLNRVNQPQHF; CDR3 DNA: TGTGCCAGCAGCGTACTCAACAGGGTCAATCAGCCCCAGCATTTT
J gene: TRBJ2-1; clone size: .; D gene: .; V gene: TRBV24-1; CDR3 protein: CATSDLRTGPSTPEQFF; CDR3 DNA: TGTGCCACCAGTGATTTGCGCACAGGGCCCTCGACGCCTGAGCAGTTCTTC
J gene: TRBJ1-2; clone size: .; D gene: .; V gene: TRBV7-2; CDR3 protein: CASSFREYGYTF; CDR3 DNA: TGTGCCAGCAGCTTCCGGGAGTATGGCTACACCTTC
J gene: TRBJ2-1; clone size: .; D gene: .; V gene: TRBV5-1; CDR3 protein: CASSLFVDNEQFF; CDR3 DNA: TGCGCCAGCAGCTTGTTTGTCGACAATGAGCAGTTCTTC
J gene: TRBJ2-7; clone size: .; D gene: .; V gene: TRBV7-2; CDR3 protein: CASKWSRGDFYEQYF; CDR3 DNA: TGTGCCAGCAAATGGTCACGGGGTGACTTTTACGAGCAGTACTTC
J gene: TRBJ1-5; clone size: .; D gene: .; V gene: TRBV5-5; CDR3 protein: CASSPGGDYSNQPQHF; CDR3 DNA: TGTGCCAGCAGCCCCGGGGGGGATTATAGCAATCAGCCCCAGCATTTT
J gene: TRBJ1-5; clone size: .; D gene: .; V gene: TRBV6-5; CDR3 protein: CASSPGGGSEQPQHF; CDR3 DNA: TGTGCCAGCAGTCCGGGGGGGGGTTCAGAACAGCCCCAGCATTTT
J gene: TRBJ1-4; clone size: many; D gene: .; V gene: TRBV7-9; CDR3 protein: CASSPRGSGSGEKLFF; CDR3 DNA: TGTGCCAGCAGCCCCAGAGGTTCGGGGTCTGGTGAAAAACTGTTTTTT
J gene: TRBJ2-7; clone size: .; D gene: .; V gene: TRBV12-3/TRBV12-4; CDR3 protein: CASSLARYEQYF; CDR3 DNA: TGTGCCAGCAGTTTAGCGCGTTACGAGCAGTACTTC
J gene: TRBJ1-4; clone size: once; D gene: TRBD1; V gene: TRBV4-3; CDR3 protein: CASSQQLPGQGWEKLFF; CDR3 DNA: TGCGCCAGCAGCCAACAACTCCCGGGACAGGGGTGGGAAAAACTGTTTTTT
J gene: TRBJ1-6; clone size: .; D gene: .; V gene: TRBV7-2; CDR3 protein: CASSLGEVRFSPLHF; CDR3 DNA: TGTGCCAGCAGCTTGGGGGAGGTCCGTTTTTCACCCCTCCACTTT
J gene: TRBJ2-1; clone size: .; D gene: .; V gene: TRBV7-2; CDR3 protein: CASTLGEWDEQFF; CDR3 DNA: TGTGCCAGCACCCTCGGGGAATGGGATGAGCAGTTCTTC
J gene: TRBJ1-2; clone size: .; D gene: TRBD1; V gene: TRBV28; CDR3 protein: CASSLPQGARGYTF; CDR3 DNA: TGTGCCAGCAGTTTACCCCAGGGGGCTCGGGGCTACACCTTC
J gene: TRBJ2-5; clone size: .; D gene: .; V gene: TRBV12-3/TRBV12-4; CDR3 protein: CASSLDRETQYF; CDR3 DNA: TGTGCCAGCAGTTTAGACAGAGAGACCCAGTACTTC
J gene: TRBJ1-4; clone size: .; D gene: .; V gene: TRBV27; CDR3 protein: CASSFSGAVGGEKLFF; CDR3 DNA: TGTGCCAGCAGTTTCTCGGGAGCGGTTGGAGGCGAAAAACTGTTTTTT
J gene: TRBJ1-5; clone size: .; D gene: TRBD1; V gene: TRBV19; CDR3 protein: CASADRAKARGQPQHF; CDR3 DNA: TGTGCCAGCGCCGACAGGGCGAAGGCACGGGGTCAGCCCCAGCATTTT
J gene: TRBJ2-2; clone size: .; D gene: .; V gene: TRBV5-1; CDR3 protein: CASSSNLGNTGELFF; CDR3 DNA: TGCGCCAGCAGCTCGAATCTAGGAAATACCGGGGAGCTGTTTTTT
J gene: TRBJ2-5; clone size: .; D gene: TRBD2; V gene: TRBV2; CDR3 protein: CASGGLNGETQYF; CDR3 DNA: TGTGCCAGCGGGGGACTAAACGGGGAGACCCAGTACTTC
J gene: TRBJ1-5; clone size: .; D gene: TRBD1; V gene: TRBV28; CDR3 protein: CASTPGQYNQPQHF; CDR3 DNA: TGTGCCAGCACCCCGGGACAGTACAATCAGCCCCAGCATTTT
J gene: TRBJ1-5; clone size: .; D gene: .; V gene: TRBV7-8; CDR3 protein: CASSLSTGKVQPQHF; CDR3 DNA: TGTGCCAGCAGCTTATCCACAGGGAAAGTTCAGCCCCAGCATTTT
J gene: TRBJ1-3; clone size: .; D gene: .; V gene: TRBV21-1; CDR3 protein: CASSKGGPGQGASGNTIYF; CDR3 DNA: TGTGCCAGCAGCAAAGGGGGTCCAGGACAGGGGGCATCAGGAAACACCATATATTTT
J gene: TRBJ2-4; clone size: .; D gene: TRBD1; V gene: TRBV19; CDR3 protein: CASSTEKRQGLAKNIQYF; CDR3 DNA: TGTGCCAGTAGTACCGAAAAGCGACAGGGTCTAGCCAAAAACATTCAGTACTTC
J gene: TRBJ2-7; clone size: .; D gene: TRBD2; V gene: TRBV4-1; CDR3 protein: CASSRTSGGFYEQYF; CDR3 DNA: TGCGCCAGCAGTCGGACTAGCGGAGGGTTTTACGAGCAGTACTTC
J gene: TRBJ2-2; clone size: .; D gene: .; V gene: TRBV6-2/TRBV6-3; CDR3 protein: CASSNRDISFPGELFF; CDR3 DNA: TGTGCCAGCAGTAACCGGGACATCTCATTTCCCGGGGAGCTGTTTTTT
J gene: TRBJ2-5; clone size: .; D gene: .; V gene: TRBV27; CDR3 protein: CASSYVAGETQYF; CDR3 DNA: TGTGCCAGCAGCTACGTCGCCGGTGAGACCCAGTACTTC
J gene: TRBJ2-5; clone size: few; D gene: TRBD2; V gene: TRBV15; CDR3 protein: CATSSPASGRRETQYF; CDR3 DNA: TGTGCCACCAGCAGTCCGGCTAGCGGGCGGAGGGAGACCCAGTACTTC
J gene: TRBJ2-3; clone size: .; D gene: .; V gene: TRBV25-1; CDR3 protein: CASRRSGSSTDTQYF; CDR3 DNA: TGTGCCAGCAGACGCAGCGGCTCAAGCACAGATACGCAGTATTTT
J gene: TRBJ2-7; clone size: .; D gene: TRBD1; V gene: TRBV2; CDR3 protein: CASRDGQGPTYEQYF; CDR3 DNA: TGTGCCAGCAGAGACGGACAGGGGCCGACCTACGAGCAGTACTTC
J gene: TRBJ2-5; clone size: .; D gene: TRBD2; V gene: TRBV5-4; CDR3 protein: CASSPGTSGRGYMETQYF; CDR3 DNA: TGTGCCAGCAGCCCCGGGACTAGCGGGAGGGGTTATATGGAGACCCAGTACTTC
J gene: TRBJ2-7; clone size: .; D gene: .; V gene: TRBV10-3; CDR3 protein: CAISVPPSYEQYF; CDR3 DNA: TGTGCCATCAGTGTTCCCCCGTCCTACGAGCAGTACTTC
J gene: TRBJ1-3; clone size: .; D gene: TRBD1; V gene: TRBV10-3; CDR3 protein: CAMTGTGNTIYF; CDR3 DNA: TGTGCCATGACAGGGACTGGAAACACCATATATTTT
J gene: TRBJ2-2; clone size: .; D gene: .; V gene: TRBV28; CDR3 protein: CASSFPWSRTGELFF; CDR3 DNA: TGTGCCAGCAGTTTTCCGTGGTCCCGGACCGGGGAGCTGTTTTTT
J gene: TRBJ2-1; clone size: .; D gene: TRBD2; V gene: TRBV19; CDR3 protein: CASSMGTKRSYNEQFF; CDR3 DNA: TGTGCCAGTAGTATGGGGACTAAACGCTCCTACAATGAGCAGTTCTTC
J gene: TRBJ1-5; clone size: few; D gene: .; V gene: TRBV10-3; CDR3 protein: CAISESKRGSNQPQHF; CDR3 DNA: TGTGCCATCAGTGAGTCGAAAAGGGGAAGCAATCAGCCCCAGCATTTT
J gene: TRBJ2-5; clone size: few; D gene: .; V gene: TRBV4-1; CDR3 protein: CASRQPGDETQYF; CDR3 DNA: TGCGCCAGCAGGCAACCAGGGGATGAGACCCAGTACTTC
J gene: TRBJ2-1; clone size: .; D gene: .; V gene: TRBV9; CDR3 protein: CASSVDRGYLFF; CDR3 DNA: TGTGCCAGCAGCGTAGATCGGGGGTATCTGTTCTTC
J gene: TRBJ1-2; clone size: .; D gene: .; V gene: TRBV7-2; CDR3 protein: CASSTIAGERYGYTF; CDR3 DNA: TGTGCCAGCAGCACCATAGCCGGGGAACGCTATGGCTACACCTTC
J gene: TRBJ1-1; clone size: once; D gene: .; V gene: TRBV7-9; CDR3 protein: CASSLTGSTEAFF; CDR3 DNA: TGTGCCAGCAGCTTAACTGGGAGTACTGAAGCTTTCTTT
J gene: TRBJ2-7; clone size: once; D gene: TRBD1; V gene: TRBV5-1; CDR3 protein: CASSFLGQGASYEQYF; CDR3 DNA: TGCGCCAGCAGCTTCCTCGGACAGGGGGCCTCCTACGAGCAGTACTTC
J gene: TRBJ2-5; clone size: .; D gene: TRBD1; V gene: TRBV4-1; CDR3 protein: CASSQEWTGDETQYF; CDR3 DNA: TGCGCCAGCAGCCAAGAATGGACAGGGGACGAGACCCAGTACTTC
J gene: TRBJ2-7; clone size: once; D gene: .; V gene: TRBV29-1; CDR3 protein: CSVEDIERYEQYF; CDR3 DNA: TGCAGCGTTGAAGACATAGAGCGCTACGAGCAGTACTTC
J gene: TRBJ2-1; clone size: .; D gene: .; V gene: TRBV5-1; CDR3 protein: CASSRQDNEQFF; CDR3 DNA: TGCGCCAGCAGCCGACAGGACAATGAGCAGTTCTTC
J gene: TRBJ2-2; clone size: .; D gene: .; V gene: TRBV5-4; CDR3 protein: CASSPGGRADTGELFF; CDR3 DNA: TGTGCCAGCAGCCCCGGGGGTAGGGCGGACACCGGGGAGCTGTTTTTT
J gene: TRBJ2-1; clone size: .; D gene: TRBD2; V gene: TRBV2; CDR3 protein: CASSVLAGGLTYNEQFF; CDR3 DNA: TGTGCCAGCAGTGTACTAGCGGGAGGGCTAACCTACAATGAGCAGTTCTTC
J gene: TRBJ2-1; clone size: once; D gene: TRBD1; V gene: TRBV4-2; CDR3 protein: CASSQVAGGSNEQFF; CDR3 DNA: TGTGCCAGCAGCCAAGTGGCAGGGGGCTCCAATGAGCAGTTCTTC
J gene: TRBJ2-3; clone size: once; D gene: .; V gene: TRBV6-5; CDR3 protein: CASRVRGLSTDTQYF; CDR3 DNA: TGTGCCAGCAGGGTGAGGGGACTTTCCACAGATACGCAGTATTTT
J gene: TRBJ2-3; clone size: .; D gene: TRBD2; V gene: TRBV19; CDR3 protein: CASSIRSGRTDTQYF; CDR3 DNA: TGTGCCAGTAGTATCCGTAGCGGGAGAACAGATACGCAGTATTTT
J gene: TRBJ2-1; clone size: .; D gene: TRBD2; V gene: TRBV5-4; CDR3 protein: CASSLGTSGSQFF; CDR3 DNA: TGTGCCAGCAGCTTGGGGACTAGCGGGAGTCAGTTCTTC
J gene: TRBJ2-7; clone size: .; D gene: TRBD2; V gene: TRBV7-3; CDR3 protein: CASSLRQGGNYEQYF; CDR3 DNA: TGTGCCAGCAGCTTACGGCAGGGAGGGAACTACGAGCAGTACTTC
J gene: TRBJ2-1; clone size: .; D gene: .; V gene: TRBV14; CDR3 protein: CASSLLGGVNEQFF; CDR3 DNA: TGTGCCAGCAGCCTCTTAGGAGGGGTTAATGAGCAGTTCTTC
J gene: TRBJ2-7; clone size: .; D gene: .; V gene: TRBV7-8; CDR3 protein: CASSRDTGYEQYF; CDR3 DNA: TGTGCCAGCAGCCGGGACACAGGCTACGAGCAGTACTTC
J gene: TRBJ2-3; clone size: many; D gene: TRBD2; V gene: TRBV6-2/TRBV6-3; CDR3 protein: CASSYSLAGGIDTQYF; CDR3 DNA: TGTGCCAGCAGTTACTCCCTTGCGGGAGGGATAGATACGCAGTATTTT
J gene: TRBJ2-5; clone size: .; D gene: .; V gene: TRBV5-1; CDR3 protein: CASSPRQIQETQYF; CDR3 DNA: TGCGCCAGCAGCCCCCGACAGATCCAAGAGACCCAGTACTTC
J gene: TRBJ2-1; clone size: .; D gene: TRBD2; V gene: TRBV7-7; CDR3 protein: CASSPDLAGPYNEQFF; CDR3 DNA: TGTGCCAGCAGCCCCGATTTAGCGGGACCCTACAATGAGCAGTTCTTC
J gene: TRBJ2-1; clone size: .; D gene: TRBD1; V gene: TRBV5-5; CDR3 protein: CASSLQGTTNNEQFF; CDR3 DNA: TGTGCCAGCAGCCTACAGGGGACCACCAACAATGAGCAGTTCTTC